The sequence of this TCR beta chain was determined in a study of cytomegalovirus exposure and HLA in healthy donors. The PCR was carried out with 60 Vbeta primers and 13 Jbeta primers. TCRdb's table, derived via immunoSEQ multiplex PCR, lists solely in-frame clones and lacks some. The sample yields approximately 70,000 clones, around 80% seen once. V was pared by 0 bases and J by 4 bases, with 4 bases of the junction left unmatched. The CDR3 is 17 amino acids. Germline assignment: CDR1 MGHRA and CDR2 YSYEKL. The source material was PBMCs. The TCR originated in a man between 50 and 59 years old in good health and CMV-seronegative. This chain links TRBV4-1 with TRBJ2-1, with 12 positions matching TRBD2. The CDR3 bases are TGCGCCAGCAGCCAAGACCTAGCGGGGGGGATATACAATGAGCAGTTCTTC. This encodes CASSQDLAGGIYNEQFF.